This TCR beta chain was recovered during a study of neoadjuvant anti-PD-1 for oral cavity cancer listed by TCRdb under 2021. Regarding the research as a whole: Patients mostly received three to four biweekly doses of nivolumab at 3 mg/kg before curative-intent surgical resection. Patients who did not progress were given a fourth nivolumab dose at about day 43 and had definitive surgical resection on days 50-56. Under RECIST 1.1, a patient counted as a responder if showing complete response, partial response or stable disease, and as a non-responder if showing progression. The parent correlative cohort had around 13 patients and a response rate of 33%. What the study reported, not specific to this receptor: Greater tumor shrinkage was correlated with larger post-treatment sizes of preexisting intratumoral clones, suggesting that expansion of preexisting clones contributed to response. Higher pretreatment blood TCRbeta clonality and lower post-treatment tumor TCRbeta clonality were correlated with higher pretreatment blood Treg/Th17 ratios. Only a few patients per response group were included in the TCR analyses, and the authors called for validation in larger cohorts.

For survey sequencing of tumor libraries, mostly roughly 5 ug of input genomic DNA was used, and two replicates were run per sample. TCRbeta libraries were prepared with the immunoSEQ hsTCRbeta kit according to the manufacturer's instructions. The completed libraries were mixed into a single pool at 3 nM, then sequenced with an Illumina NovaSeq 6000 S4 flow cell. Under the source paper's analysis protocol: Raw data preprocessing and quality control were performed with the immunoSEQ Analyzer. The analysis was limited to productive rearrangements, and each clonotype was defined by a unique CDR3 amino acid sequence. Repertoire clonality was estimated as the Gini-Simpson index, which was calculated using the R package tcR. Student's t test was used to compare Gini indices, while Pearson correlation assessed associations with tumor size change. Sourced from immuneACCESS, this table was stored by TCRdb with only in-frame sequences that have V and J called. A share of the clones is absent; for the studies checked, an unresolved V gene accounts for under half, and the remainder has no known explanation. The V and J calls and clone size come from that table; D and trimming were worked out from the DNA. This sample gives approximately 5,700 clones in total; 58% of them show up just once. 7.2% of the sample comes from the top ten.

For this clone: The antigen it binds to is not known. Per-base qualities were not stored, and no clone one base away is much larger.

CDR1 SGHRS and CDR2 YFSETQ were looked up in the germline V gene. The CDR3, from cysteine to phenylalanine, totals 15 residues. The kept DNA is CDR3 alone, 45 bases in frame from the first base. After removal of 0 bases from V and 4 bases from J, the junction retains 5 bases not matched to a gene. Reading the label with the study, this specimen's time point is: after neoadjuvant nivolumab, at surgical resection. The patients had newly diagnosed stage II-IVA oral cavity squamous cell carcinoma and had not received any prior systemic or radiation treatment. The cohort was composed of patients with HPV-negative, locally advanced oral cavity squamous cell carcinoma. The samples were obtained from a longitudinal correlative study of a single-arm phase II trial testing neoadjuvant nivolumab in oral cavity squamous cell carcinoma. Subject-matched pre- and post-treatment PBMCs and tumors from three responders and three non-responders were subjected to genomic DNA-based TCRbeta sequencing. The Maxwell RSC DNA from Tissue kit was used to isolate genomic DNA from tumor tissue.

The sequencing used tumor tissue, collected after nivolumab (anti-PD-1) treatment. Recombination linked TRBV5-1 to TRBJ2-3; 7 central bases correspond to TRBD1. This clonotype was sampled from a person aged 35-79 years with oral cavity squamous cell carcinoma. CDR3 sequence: CASSLGDREADTQYF. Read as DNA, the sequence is TGCGCCAGCAGCTTGGGTGACAGGGAAGCAGATACGCAGTATTTT.